This TCR beta chain was obtained from a study of blood T cells in healthy people across ages. The authors ran a second PCR of about 6 to 11 cycles using a sample-barcoded 5' primer and a J-beta primer mix. TCRdb independently ran MiXCR on the 5' RACE reads; one entry per CDR3 protein. The table shows some 700,000 distinct CDR3 sequences, with roughly 45% occurring only once. This clonotype was picked up many times. At least 5 micrograms of total RNA were extracted per sample. This CDR3 comprises 13 residues. Trimming pared 4 bases from V and 0 bases from J, leaving 10 bases between. CDR1 and CDR2 from the germline V gene are SQVTM and ANQGSEA.

This clonotype was obtained from a woman in her fifties or sixties in good health. The sequenced sample was blood. The chain links TRBV29-1 to TRBJ2-7; a possible D gene is TRBD1 (5 bases). The CDR3 DNA sequence: TGCAGCGTTGCTGCTGACAGCTCCTACGAGCAGTACTTC. Translating it yields CSVAADSSYEQYF.